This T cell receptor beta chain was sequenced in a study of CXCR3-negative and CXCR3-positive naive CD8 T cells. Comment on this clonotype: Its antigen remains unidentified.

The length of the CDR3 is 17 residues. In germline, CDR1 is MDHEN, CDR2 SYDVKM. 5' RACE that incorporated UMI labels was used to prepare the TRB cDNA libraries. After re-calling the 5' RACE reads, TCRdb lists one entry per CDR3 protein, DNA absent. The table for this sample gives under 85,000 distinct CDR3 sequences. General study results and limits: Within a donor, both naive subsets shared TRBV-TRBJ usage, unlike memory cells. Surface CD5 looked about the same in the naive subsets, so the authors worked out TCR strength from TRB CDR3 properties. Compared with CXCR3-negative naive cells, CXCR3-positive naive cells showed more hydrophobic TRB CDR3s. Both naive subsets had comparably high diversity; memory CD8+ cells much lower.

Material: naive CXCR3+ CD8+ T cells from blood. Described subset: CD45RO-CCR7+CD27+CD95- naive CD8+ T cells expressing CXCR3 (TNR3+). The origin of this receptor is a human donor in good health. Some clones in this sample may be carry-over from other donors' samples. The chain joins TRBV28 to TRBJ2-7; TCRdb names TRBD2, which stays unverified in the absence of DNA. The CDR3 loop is CASRTGFRQRELHEQYF.